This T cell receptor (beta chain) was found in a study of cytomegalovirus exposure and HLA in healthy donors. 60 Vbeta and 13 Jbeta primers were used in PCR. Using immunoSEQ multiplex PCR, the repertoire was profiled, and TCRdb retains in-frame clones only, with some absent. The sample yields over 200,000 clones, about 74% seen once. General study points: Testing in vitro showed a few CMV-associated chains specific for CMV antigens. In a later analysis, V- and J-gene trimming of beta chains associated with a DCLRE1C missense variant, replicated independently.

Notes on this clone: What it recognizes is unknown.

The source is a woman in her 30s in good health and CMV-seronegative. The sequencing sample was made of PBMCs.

CDR3 amino acids: CASSHAGGEETQYF. DNA of the CDR3: TGCGCCAGCAGCCACGCGGGGGGGGAAGAGACCCAGTACTTC. The V call is TRBV5-1, the J call TRBJ2-5; 9 positions agree with TRBD2. Germline lookup yields CDR1 SGHRS and CDR2 YFSETQ. This CDR3 is built from 14 residues. The ends lost 4 bases at V and 3 bases at J; junction bases unmatched: 4.